What follows is one T cell receptor beta chain and its context. Its antigen remains undetermined. No per-base quality is available; no much larger clone lies one base away. CDR1 and CDR2, looked up from the germline V gene, are SGHVS and FQNEAQ. At the junction V is shortened by 5 bases and J by 0 bases; bases outside the gene matches: 4. Taken from cysteine to phenylalanine, the CDR3 has 15 residues. The entry retains the CDR3 DNA only, 45 bases that are in frame from base 1. The CDR3 regions of human TCRbeta chains were analyzed by immunosequencing. The study's processing was this. Repertoire TCRs were matched against a reference library of SARS-CoV-2-specific TCRs generated with the MIRA antigen-specificity platform. Breadth was defined as the fraction of unique TCRs that were SARS-CoV-2-associated. Depth was defined as the fraction of total T cells that were SARS-CoV-2-associated. Each spike-specific TCR was assigned to its reactive spike region and to a CD4 or CD8 class using the MIRA data. Log10-transformed breadth and depth values were compared by one-way ANOVA with Sidak's multiple comparisons tests. This immuneACCESS table, as held by TCRdb, lists in-frame sequences with V and J called but not all clones. Of the missing ones, under half trace to an unresolved V gene in checked studies; the others have no known cause. V, J and clone size are those of that table, while D and trimming were read from the DNA. The sample yields roughly 140,000 clones; approximately 78% were counted once. The top ten constitute approximately 4% of the sample.

The intended sense of this specimen's time point label: baseline before first vaccination. Per the publication, the treatment or condition label means: meningococcal conjugate vaccine given as trial control. The vaccinee samples were drawn from two UK trials, COV001 and COV002, one of which was a single-blind randomized controlled phase 2/3 trial testing AZD1222 (ChAdOx1 nCoV-19) in healthy adults. Trial participant PBMC samples were collected at day 0 and day 28 after the second dose for TCRbeta chain sequencing. The sample comes from a study of T cell responses to AZD1222 COVID-19 vaccine listed by TCRdb under 2021. With regard to the full study: TCR sequencing covered over 230 trial participants: approximately 200 given two doses of AZD1222 and around 25 given two doses of MenACWY control vaccine. Enrollment into the trials was organized by age into subgroups of 18-55, 56-69 and 70-plus years, and those subgroups contained roughly 150, 30 and 60 TCR-sequenced participants, respectively.

Summary of the overall study and its limitations: The 56-69-year group was small, and its depth increase did not reach significance, likely because of low power. Conclusions about previously exposed vaccinees were limited because only six or seven AZD1222 recipients were SARS-CoV-2 seropositive at baseline. Because no day 14 peak-response samples were available, repertoires were characterized only after the peak T cell response. Vaccine-associated CD4 TCRs spanned the whole spike protein, with dominant responses in regions 160-218 and 743-854. Reportedly, almost half of the unique spike-specific TCRs recognized epitopes lying outside the regions that are mutated in the B.1.351 and B.1.1.7 variants. Most participants were white British and females outnumbered males, and the authors suggested that clonal diversity may have been underestimated. Spike-specific TCR breadth and depth rose significantly after two AZD1222 doses compared with day 0 and with MenACWY recipients.

In this chain, TRBV7-8 is recombined with TRBJ1-3, with 7 bases matching TRBD1. The sample consisted of peripheral blood, taken on day 0 of MenACWY control vaccination. The sequence derives from an adult in good health. The CDR3 is CASSPRTGSGNTIYF. In nucleotides, the sequence is TGTGCCAGCAGCCCGCGGACAGGCTCTGGAAACACCATATATTTT. The CDR3, completed at both ends by the reference TRBV7-8 and TRBJ1-3 genes, gives the full variable domain GAGVSQSPRYKVAKRGQDVALRCDPISGHVSLFWYQQALGQGPEFLTYFQNEAQLDKSGLPSDRFFAERPEGSVSTLKIQRTQQEDSAVYLCASSPRTGSGNTIYFGEGSWLTVV.